In its sample, the clone carrying this T cell receptor beta chain was seen once. What it binds is not known. This sample is drawn from a study of blood T cells in healthy people across ages. Whole-study results and caveats: Researchers said unsorted PBMCs prevented a conclusive naive versus antigen-experienced comparison.

Through a sample-barcoded 5' primer and a J-beta primer mix, a second PCR was run for 7 to 11 cycles. TCRdb recomputed calls from the 5' RACE reads with MiXCR, one row per CDR3 protein. The sample records about a million distinct CDR3 sequences, roughly 52% being singletons. Germline V CDR1 and CDR2: MNHNS, SASEGT. The CDR3 covers 14 residues. V lost 8 bases and J lost 5; bases outside the gene matches: 6. The clonotype comes from a man aged 25 to 45 in good health. The sample comprised blood. The chain combines TRBV6-1 with TRBJ2-1, with 10 bases matching TRBD1. The CDR3 DNA follows: TGTGCCAGCGGACAGGGGGTTCGGGACAATGAGCAGTTCTTC. Protein: CASGQGVRDNEQFF.